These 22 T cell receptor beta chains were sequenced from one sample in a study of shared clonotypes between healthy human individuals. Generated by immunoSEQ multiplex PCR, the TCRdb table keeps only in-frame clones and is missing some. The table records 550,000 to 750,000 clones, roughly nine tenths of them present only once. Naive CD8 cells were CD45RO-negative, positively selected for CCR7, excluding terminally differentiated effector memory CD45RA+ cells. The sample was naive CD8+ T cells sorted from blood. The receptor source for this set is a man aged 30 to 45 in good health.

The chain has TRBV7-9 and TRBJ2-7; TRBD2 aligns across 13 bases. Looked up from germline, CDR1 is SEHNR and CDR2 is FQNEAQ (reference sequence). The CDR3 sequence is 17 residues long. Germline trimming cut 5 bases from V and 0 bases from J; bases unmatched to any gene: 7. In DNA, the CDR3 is TGTGCCAGCAGCCGGACTAGCGGGAGAAGCCCCTCCTACGAGCAGTACTTC. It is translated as CASSRTSGRSPSYEQYF.

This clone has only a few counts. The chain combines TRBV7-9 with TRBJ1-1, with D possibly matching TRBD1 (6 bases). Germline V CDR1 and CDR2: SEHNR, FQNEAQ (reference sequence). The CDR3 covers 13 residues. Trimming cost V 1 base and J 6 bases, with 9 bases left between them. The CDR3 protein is CASSLGGHPEAFF. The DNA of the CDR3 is TGTGCCAGCAGCTTAGGGGGACACCCTGAAGCTTTCTTT.

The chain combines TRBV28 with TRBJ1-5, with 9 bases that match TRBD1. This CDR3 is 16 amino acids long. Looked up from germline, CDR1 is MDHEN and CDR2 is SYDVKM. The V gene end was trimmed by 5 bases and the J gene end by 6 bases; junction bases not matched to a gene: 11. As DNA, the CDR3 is TGTGCCAGCAGTCCTACTTACAGGGGGCAGGCTCAGCCCCAGCATTTT. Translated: CASSPTYRGQAQPQHF.

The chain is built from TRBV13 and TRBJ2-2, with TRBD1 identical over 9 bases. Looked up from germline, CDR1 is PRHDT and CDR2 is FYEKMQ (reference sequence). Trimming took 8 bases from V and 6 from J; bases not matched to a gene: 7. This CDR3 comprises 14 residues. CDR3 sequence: CASGRTGDAGELFF. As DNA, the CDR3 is TGTGCCAGCGGCAGGACAGGGGACGCCGGGGAGCTGTTTTTT.

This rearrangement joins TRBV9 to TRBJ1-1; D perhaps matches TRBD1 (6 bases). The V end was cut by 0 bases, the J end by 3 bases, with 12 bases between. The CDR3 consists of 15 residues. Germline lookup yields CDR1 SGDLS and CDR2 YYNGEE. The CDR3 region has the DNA TGTGCCAGCAGCGTAGGAGGGGGGGAAGACACTGAAGCTTTCTTT. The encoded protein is CASSVGGGEDTEAFF.

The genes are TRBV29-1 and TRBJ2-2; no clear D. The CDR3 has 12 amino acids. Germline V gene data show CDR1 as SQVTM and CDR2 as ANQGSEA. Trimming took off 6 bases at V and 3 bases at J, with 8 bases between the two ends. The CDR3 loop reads CSVLPYTGELFF. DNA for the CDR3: TGCAGCGTCCTCCCCTACACCGGGGAGCTGTTTTTT.

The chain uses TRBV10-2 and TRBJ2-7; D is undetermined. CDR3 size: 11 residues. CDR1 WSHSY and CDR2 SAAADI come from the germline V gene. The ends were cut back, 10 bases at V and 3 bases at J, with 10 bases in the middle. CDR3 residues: CATLGIYEQYF. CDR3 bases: TGCGCCACCCTAGGGATCTACGAGCAGTACTTC.

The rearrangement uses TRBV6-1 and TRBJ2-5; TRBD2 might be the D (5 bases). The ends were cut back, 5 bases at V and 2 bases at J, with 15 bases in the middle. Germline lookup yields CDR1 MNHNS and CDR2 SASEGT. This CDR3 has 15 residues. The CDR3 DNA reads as TGTGCCAGCAGTCGGGGATCGGTTTTACAAGAGACCCAGTACTTC. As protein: CASSRGSVLQETQYF.

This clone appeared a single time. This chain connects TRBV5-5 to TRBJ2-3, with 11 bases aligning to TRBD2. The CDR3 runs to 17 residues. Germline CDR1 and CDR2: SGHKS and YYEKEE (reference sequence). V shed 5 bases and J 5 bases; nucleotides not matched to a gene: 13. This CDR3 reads CASRRPPTSGTEDTQYF. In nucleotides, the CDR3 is TGTGCCAGCAGAAGACCCCCGACTAGCGGGACCGAAGATACGCAGTATTTT.

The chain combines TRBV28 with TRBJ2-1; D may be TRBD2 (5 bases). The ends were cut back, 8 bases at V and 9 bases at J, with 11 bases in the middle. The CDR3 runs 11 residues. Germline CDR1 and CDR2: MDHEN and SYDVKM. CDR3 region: CASSGGGEQFF. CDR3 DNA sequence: TGTGCCAGCTCCGGAGGTGGTGAGCAGTTCTTC.

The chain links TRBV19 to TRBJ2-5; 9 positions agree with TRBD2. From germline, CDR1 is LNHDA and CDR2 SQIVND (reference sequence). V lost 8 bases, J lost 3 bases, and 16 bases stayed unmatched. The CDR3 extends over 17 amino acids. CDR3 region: CASGASGTTLGEETQYF. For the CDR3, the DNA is TGTGCCAGTGGGGCTAGCGGGACCACGCTCGGTGAAGAGACCCAGTACTTC. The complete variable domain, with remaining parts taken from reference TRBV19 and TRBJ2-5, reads DGGITQSPKYLFRKEGQNVTLSCEQNLNHDAMYWYRQDPGQGLRLIYYSQIVNDFQKGDIAEGYSVSREKKESFPLTVTSAQKNPTAFYLCASGASGTTLGEETQYFGPGTRLLVL.

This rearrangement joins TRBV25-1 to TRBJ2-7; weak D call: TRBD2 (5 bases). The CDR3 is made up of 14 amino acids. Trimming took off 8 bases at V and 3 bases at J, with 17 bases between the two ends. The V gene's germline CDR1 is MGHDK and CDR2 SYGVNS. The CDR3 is CASGLSKGGYEQYF. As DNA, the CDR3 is TGTGCCAGCGGACTTAGTAAGGGCGGCTACGAGCAGTACTTC.

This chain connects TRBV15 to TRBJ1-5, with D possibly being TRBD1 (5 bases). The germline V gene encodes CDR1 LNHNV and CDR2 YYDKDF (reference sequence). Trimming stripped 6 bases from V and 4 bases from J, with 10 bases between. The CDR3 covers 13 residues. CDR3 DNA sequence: TGTGCCACCAGTTATGGGGCGAATCAGCCCCAGCATTTT. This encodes CATSYGANQPQHF.

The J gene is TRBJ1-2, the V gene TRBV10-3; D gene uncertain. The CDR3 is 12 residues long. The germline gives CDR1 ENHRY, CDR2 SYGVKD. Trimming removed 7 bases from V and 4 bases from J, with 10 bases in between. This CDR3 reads CAITPRSYGYTF. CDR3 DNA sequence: TGTGCCATCACCCCTAGGAGCTATGGCTACACCTTC.

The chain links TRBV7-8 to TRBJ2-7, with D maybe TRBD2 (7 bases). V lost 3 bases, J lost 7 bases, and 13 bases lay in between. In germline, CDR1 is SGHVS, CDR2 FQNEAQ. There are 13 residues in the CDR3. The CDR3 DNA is TGTGCCAGCAGCTTGGTAAAGGGGGGGGAGCAGTACTTC. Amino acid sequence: CASSLVKGGEQYF.

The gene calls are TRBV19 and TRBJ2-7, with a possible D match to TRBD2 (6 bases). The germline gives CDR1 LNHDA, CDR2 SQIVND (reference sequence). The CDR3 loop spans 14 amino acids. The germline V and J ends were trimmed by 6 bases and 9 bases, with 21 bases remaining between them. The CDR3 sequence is CASSDTGVGTSQYF. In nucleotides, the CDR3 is TGTGCCAGTAGCGACACGGGAGTTGGGACCTCGCAGTACTTC.

This chain's CDR3 is CASSRLAGYTDTQYF. The CDR3 nucleotides are TGTGCCAGCAGTCGACTAGCGGGATACACAGATACGCAGTATTTT. The gene calls are TRBV27 and TRBJ2-3; 11 bases align to TRBD2. The CDR3 is made up of 15 amino acids. Trimming cost V 5 bases and J 2 bases; bases outside gene matches: 3. From germline, CDR1 is MNHEY and CDR2 SMNVEV (reference sequence).

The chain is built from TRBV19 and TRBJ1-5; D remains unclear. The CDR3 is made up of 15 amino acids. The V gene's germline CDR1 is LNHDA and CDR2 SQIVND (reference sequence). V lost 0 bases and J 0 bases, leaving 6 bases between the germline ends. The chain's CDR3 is CASSIDEYSNQPQHF. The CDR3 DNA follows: TGTGCCAGTAGTATAGACGAATATAGCAATCAGCCCCAGCATTTT.

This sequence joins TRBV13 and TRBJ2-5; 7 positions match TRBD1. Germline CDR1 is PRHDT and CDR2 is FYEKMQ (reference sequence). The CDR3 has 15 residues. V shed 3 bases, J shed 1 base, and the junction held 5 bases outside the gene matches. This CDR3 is CASSFGAGGQETQYF. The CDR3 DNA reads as TGTGCCAGCAGCTTCGGCGCAGGGGGCCAAGAGACCCAGTACTTC.

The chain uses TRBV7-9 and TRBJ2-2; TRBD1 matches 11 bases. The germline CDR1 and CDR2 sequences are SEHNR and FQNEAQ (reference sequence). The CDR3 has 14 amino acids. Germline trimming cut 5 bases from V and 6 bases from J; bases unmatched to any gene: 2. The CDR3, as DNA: TGTGCCAGCAGCCAGGGACAGGGGGCCGGGGAGCTGTTTTTT. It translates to CASSQGQGAGELFF.

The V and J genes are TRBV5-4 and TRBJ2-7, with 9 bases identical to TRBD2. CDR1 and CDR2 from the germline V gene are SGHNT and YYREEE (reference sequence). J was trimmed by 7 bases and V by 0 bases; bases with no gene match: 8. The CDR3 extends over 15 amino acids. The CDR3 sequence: CASSLDSSGTGEQYF. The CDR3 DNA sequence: TGTGCCAGCAGCTTGGATTCTAGCGGGACGGGTGAGCAGTACTTC.

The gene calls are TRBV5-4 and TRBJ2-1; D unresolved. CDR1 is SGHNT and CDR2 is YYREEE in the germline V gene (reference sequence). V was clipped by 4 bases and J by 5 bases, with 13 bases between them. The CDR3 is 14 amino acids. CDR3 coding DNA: TGTGCCAGCAGCCCGGAAGGGCCAAACAATGAGCAGTTCTTC. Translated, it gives CASSPEGPNNEQFF.